The rows below give T cell receptor beta chains drawn from one sample of a study of control samples from healthy donors and cancer patients. The assay was immunoSEQ multiplex PCR, and TCRdb's table has in-frame clones only and misses some. Of some 130,000 clones listed, 92% are singletons. The sample comprised blood. The receptors come from a man between 18 and 29 years old in good health. The CDR3 runs from the conserved cysteine through the conserved F or W. D genes are given only for firm matches. Not all rows give a size; the values are once, few, many and, for expanded clones, a class.

clone size	V gene	D gene	J gene	CDR3 DNA	CDR3 protein
-	TRBV5-1	TRBD1	TRBJ2-7	TGCGCCAGCAGCTTGACTACAGGGGGCCATTACGAGCAGTACTTC	CASSLTTGGHYEQYF
-	TRBV19	-	TRBJ1-1	TGTGCCAGCTTAGACTCAGGGGTGACGAACACTGAAGCTTTCTTT	CASLDSGVTNTEAFF
few	TRBV21-1	-	TRBJ1-5	TGTGCCAGCAGCAAAGCGTTTCGGCAGGGCTGCAATCAGCCCCAGCATTTT	CASSKAFRQGCNQPQHF
-	TRBV6-5	-	TRBJ1-2	TGTGCCAGCAGTTCTCAATGGGGCTATGGCTACACCTTC	CASSSQWGYGYTF
-	TRBV6-6	TRBD2	TRBJ2-1	TGTGCCAGCGCACAAGCGGGGGGCCCCTACAATGAGCAGTTCTTC	CASAQAGGPYNEQFF
-	TRBV2	-	TRBJ2-6	TGTGCCAGCAGTGGGAACTCTGGGGCCAACGTCCTGACTTTC	CASSGNSGANVLTF
-	TRBV3-1/TRBV3-2	-	TRBJ1-5	TGTGCCAGCAGCTTAATGGCAGGGGTTGGCAATCAGCCCCAGCATTTT	CASSLMAGVGNQPQHF
-	TRBV15	-	TRBJ2-5	TGTGCCACCAGCTTTCAGATAGAGGAGACCCAGTACTTC	CATSFQIEETQYF
-	TRBV7-6	-	TRBJ2-7	TGTGCCAGCAGCCCCATTGCAGGGACACAACTCGAGCAGTACTTC	CASSPIAGTQLEQYF
-	TRBV10-1	TRBD2	TRBJ2-2	TGCGCCAACCCCGTAGCCGGGACTAGCGCCGGGGAGCTGTTTTTT	CANPVAGTSAGELFF
-	TRBV7-6	TRBD1	TRBJ2-5	TGTGCCAGCAGCCCCCCAGGGGGCGGGGCAGAGACCCAGTACTTC	CASSPPGGGAETQYF
-	TRBV7-2	-	TRBJ1-5	TGTGCCAGCAGCTTATCCGCCAGGGGATATGTCAATCAGCCCCAGCATTTT	CASSLSARGYVNQPQHF
-	TRBV5-5	-	TRBJ1-1	TGTGCCAGCAGCTTGCCAGGACGGTGGAACACTGAAGCTTTCTTT	CASSLPGRWNTEAFF
-	TRBV9	-	TRBJ2-1	TGTGCCAGCAGCGGAGGGGGGCGACCCTACAATGAGCAGTTCTTC	CASSGGGRPYNEQFF
-	TRBV20-1	-	TRBJ1-6	TGCAGTGCTAGTCACACGAATAATTCACCCCTCCACTTT	CSASHTNNSPLHF
-	TRBV29-1	-	TRBJ2-7	TGCAGCGTTGAAGGGGCGGGCGGCAGGGGTCCCTACGAGCAGTACTTC	CSVEGAGGRGPYEQYF
-	TRBV7-2	-	TRBJ2-3	TGTGCCAGCAGCTTAGCCCCAAACTCGGATACGCAGTATTTT	CASSLAPNSDTQYF
-	TRBV18	-	TRBJ2-1	TGTGCCAGCTCACCACTGGACGGCTTCCACTACAATGAGCAGTTCTTC	CASSPLDGFHYNEQFF
-	TRBV6-6	-	TRBJ1-1	TGTGCCAGCAGTTACGGTCAGGAAGCTTTCTTT	CASSYGQEAFF
-	TRBV10-3	-	TRBJ1-2	TGTGCCATCAGTGATCCCGCGTTAAGTAGTGGCTACACCTTC	CAISDPALSSGYTF
-	TRBV19	-	TRBJ1-6	TGTGCCAGTAGCCCAAGGGGCAGCCCCTATAATTCACCCCTCCACTTT	CASSPRGSPYNSPLHF
-	TRBV11-3	-	TRBJ2-7	TGTGCCAGCAGCTTTGGGCCGGAATACTACGAGCAGTACTTC	CASSFGPEYYEQYF
-	TRBV5-1	-	TRBJ2-7	TGCGCCAGCAGCGCTCCAGAGAGTTCGAAGCAGTACTTC	CASSAPESSKQYF
-	TRBV29-1	-	TRBJ1-4	TGCAGCGTTGAAGGGACAGATGAAAAACTGTTTTTT	CSVEGTDEKLFF
-	TRBV9	-	TRBJ1-3	TGTGCCAGCAGCGGAGGGCCTCTTGTATCCTCTGGAAACACCATATATTTT	CASSGGPLVSSGNTIYF
-	TRBV10-1	-	TRBJ2-2	TGCGCCAGCCTAGAGGGGAACACCGGGGAGCTGTTTTTT	CASLEGNTGELFF
-	TRBV4-1	-	TRBJ1-1	TGCGCCAGCAGCTCCCAGGGGAAGGAAGGCACTGAAGCTTTCTTT	CASSSQGKEGTEAFF
-	TRBV2	-	TRBJ2-6	TGTGCCAGCAGGGAGAGCTCTGGGGCCAACGTCCTGACTTTC	CASRESSGANVLTF
-	TRBV11-2	-	TRBJ2-7	TGTGCCAGCAGCTTAGTCGTGAACGAGCAGTACTTC	CASSLVVNEQYF
-	TRBV5-1	TRBD2	TRBJ2-3	TGCGCCAGCAGCTTGGGACTAGCGGACAACACAGATACGCAGTATTTT	CASSLGLADNTDTQYF
-	TRBV9	-	TRBJ2-5	TGTGCCAGCAGCGTAGGGTACGACCCTCCAGAGACCCAGTACTTC	CASSVGYDPPETQYF
-	TRBV7-9	TRBD1	TRBJ1-2	TGTGCCAGCAGCAATTTTCGACAGGGGACCGACCCATTTGGCTACACCTTC	CASSNFRQGTDPFGYTF
-	TRBV11-2	-	TRBJ1-2	TGTGCCAGCAGCTTAGAAGCCGGGGCTAACTATGGCTACACCTTC	CASSLEAGANYGYTF
-	TRBV6-5	-	TRBJ2-7	TGTGCCAGCAGTTACTCGTCTAGCTCCTACGAGCAGTACTTC	CASSYSSSSYEQYF
-	TRBV10-1	-	TRBJ1-2	TGCGCCAGCAGTGACTCAAACAGCTATGGCTACACCTTC	CASSDSNSYGYTF
-	TRBV20-1	-	TRBJ1-2	TGCAGTGCTAGTGCGGGGGGCAAAGGCTACACCTTC	CSASAGGKGYTF
-	TRBV30	TRBD1	TRBJ1-5	TGTGCCTGGAGTGTACCCCGGACAGGGGGCTTCGGTCAGCCCCAGCATTTT	CAWSVPRTGGFGQPQHF
-	TRBV28	TRBD1	TRBJ1-6	TGTGCCAGCAGTTTGGACATATACGACAGGGTCAGGAATTCACCCCCCCACTTT	CASSLDIYDRVRNSPPHF
-	TRBV2	TRBD1	TRBJ1-1	TGTGCCAGCAGTGACGGCAGGGGGCCCACTGAAGCTTTCTTT	CASSDGRGPTEAFF
-	TRBV19	TRBD2	TRBJ2-6	TGTGCCACCTCGCCAGTTACTAGCGGGGGGGCTGGGGCCAACGTCCTGACTTTC	CATSPVTSGGAGANVLTF
-	TRBV3-1/TRBV3-2	-	TRBJ2-3	TGTGCCAGCAGCCAAGTCGAGGGGCCCAGCACAGATACGCAGTATTTT	CASSQVEGPSTDTQYF
-	TRBV2	-	TRBJ1-6	TGTGCCAGCGGGGGACCGGCGAATTCACCCCTCCACTTT	CASGGPANSPLHF
-	TRBV7-9	-	TRBJ1-1	TGTGCCAGCAGCTTAGAAGGGGGGACTGAAGCTTTCTTT	CASSLEGGTEAFF
-	TRBV3-1/TRBV3-2	-	TRBJ2-2	TGTGCCAGCGGCCAAGATCCGGGACACCTCGCCGGGGAGCTGTTTTTT	CASGQDPGHLAGELFF
-	TRBV6-5	-	TRBJ1-1	TGTGCCAGCAGTTACGCGGACATGGGCAACACTGAAGCTTTCTTT	CASSYADMGNTEAFF
-	TRBV12-5	TRBD1	TRBJ1-2	TGTGCTAGTGGCCCGCCCGCGGGGACAGAGAACTATGGCTACACCTTC	CASGPPAGTENYGYTF
-	TRBV7-3	-	TRBJ1-1	TGTGCCAGCAGCTCGGTAGCGTCCACTGAAGCTTTCTTT	CASSSVASTEAFF
-	TRBV29-1	-	TRBJ1-2	TGCAGCGTTCGGCTATGGACCTCGGCGGGCTACACCTTC	CSVRLWTSAGYTF
-	TRBV19	-	TRBJ1-1	TGTGCCAGTAGGGGACGGTTGGACACTGAAGCTTTCTTT	CASRGRLDTEAFF
-	TRBV12-5	TRBD1	TRBJ1-3	TGTGCTAGTGGTTTGGCCCGACAGGGTGTTTCTGGAAACACCATATATTTT	CASGLARQGVSGNTIYF
once	TRBV20-1	TRBD2	TRBJ2-1	TGCAGTGCTAGTGCTCCGGGACTAGCAACCCATGAGCAGTTCTTC	CSASAPGLATHEQFF
-	TRBV14	-	TRBJ1-3	TGTGCCAGCAGCCCGTTGGTGGGGCGGACAAACACCATATATTTT	CASSPLVGRTNTIYF
-	TRBV2	-	TRBJ2-3	TGTGCCAGCATTTACGTAGGGAGCACAGATACGCAGTATTTT	CASIYVGSTDTQYF
-	TRBV27	-	TRBJ2-2	TGTGCCAGCAGTCTCAGGGATCCGAACACCGGGGAGCTGTTTTTT	CASSLRDPNTGELFF
-	TRBV6-5	TRBD1	TRBJ1-2	TGTGCCAGCAGTTTAACAGGGGCCTCTAGCTATGGCTACACCTTC	CASSLTGASSYGYTF
-	TRBV7-9	TRBD1	TRBJ1-1	TGTGCCAGTATCGGGACAGGGGGGACTACTGAAGCTTTCTTT	CASIGTGGTTEAFF
once	TRBV28	-	TRBJ1-6	TGTGCCAGCAGTTTATTAGGGGCTCTGGGAAATTCACCCCTCCACTTT	CASSLLGALGNSPLHF
-	TRBV30	-	TRBJ1-1	TGTGCCTGGAGTGTAGGGGGAAAGGGGGACACTGAAGCTTTCTTT	CAWSVGGKGDTEAFF
-	TRBV5-1	-	TRBJ2-2	TGCGCCAGCAGCCTAACGAACACCGGGGAGCTGTTTTTT	CASSLTNTGELFF
once	TRBV9	-	TRBJ1-1	TGTGCCAGCAGCGCAAATTTGGGGGAAACTGAAGCTTTCTTT	CASSANLGETEAFF